Listed below are T cell receptor beta chains from one sample, sequenced in a study of vaccination and CD4 T cells after COVID-19. No antigen has been identified for these receptors. Via MiXCR, TCRdb re-called the PCR reads, giving one row per CDR3 protein. This sample carries about 12,000 distinct CDR3 sequences, around 50% of them seen once, and the ten largest clones take roughly 28%. Sequencing was done on a sample of CD4+ T cells from blood, cultured in vitro. All receptors derive from a human donor who had recovered from COVID-19. CDR3s include the opening cysteine and the closing phenylalanine or tryptophan. D genes are given only for firm matches. The listing skips clone size in some rows; elsewhere it reads once, few, many or a size class.

d_gene	v_gene	j_gene	abundance	CDR3aa	CDR3nt
NA	TRBV23-1	TRBJ2-7	NA	CASSPNHCQAEQYF	TGCGCCAGCAGTCCAAATCACTGCCAGGCCGAGCAGTACTTC
TRBD1	TRBV28	TRBJ1-2	once	CASSSTGGSNYGYTF	TGTGCCAGCAGCTCGACAGGGGGTTCTAACTATGGCTACACCTTC
NA	TRBV18	TRBJ1-6	once	CASSPRLDSPLHF	TGTGCCAGCTCACCACGACTGGATTCCCCCCTCCACTTT
TRBD2	TRBV12-3/TRBV12-4	TRBJ2-7	NA	CASSRPGGYEQYF	TGTGCCAGCAGCAGGCCGGGGGGCTACGAGCAGTACTTC
NA	TRBV10-3	TRBJ1-6	NA	CAIRPAPRNSPLHF	TGTGCCATCAGGCCGGCGCCGCGTAATTCACCCCTCCACTTT
NA	TRBV7-8	TRBJ1-5	NA	CASSLVAGYQPQHF	TGTGCCAGCAGCTTAGTGGCAGGTTATCAGCCCCAGCATTTT
NA	TRBV5-5	TRBJ1-6	NA	CASSLTGNNSPLHF	TGTGCCAGCAGCTTGACCGGGAATAATTCACCCCTCCACTTT
NA	TRBV20-1	TRBJ1-1	NA	CGAGRQRTTEAFF	TGCGGTGCTGGGCGACAGAGGACCACTGAAGCTTTCTTT
NA	TRBV4-2	TRBJ1-4	NA	CASSRGGPNEKLFF	TGTGCCAGCAGCCGCGGGGGGCCCAATGAAAAACTGTTTTTT
NA	TRBV20-1	TRBJ1-5	NA	CSATPRRGPYEQYFGPGNQPQHF	NA
TRBD1	TRBV2	TRBJ2-5	few	CASRQGVEATQYF	TGTGCCAGCAGGCAGGGGGTTGAAGCGACCCAGTACTTC
NA	TRBV2	TRBJ2-3	NA	CATTQDMGTDTQYF	TGTGCCACAACACAGGACATGGGAACAGATACGCAGTATTTT
NA	TRBV19	TRBJ1-1	few	CASSSETGSTEAFF	TGTGCCAGTAGTAGCGAAACAGGGTCCACTGAAGCTTTCTTT
TRBD2	TRBV30	TRBJ2-1	NA	CAWGIAGGVNEQFF	TGTGCCTGGGGTATAGCGGGGGGGGTTAATGAGCAGTTCTTC
NA	TRBV7-2	TRBJ2-2	NA	CASSLVREIGELFF	TGTGCCAGCAGCTTAGTTCGGGAGATCGGGGAGCTGTTTTTT
NA	TRBV10-3	TRBJ1-5	NA	CAISSGGGNQPQHF	TGTGCCATCTCATCCGGGGGCGGCAATCAGCCCCAGCATTTT
TRBD1	TRBV24-1	TRBJ2-2	NA	CATSDPRQGGTGELFF	TGTGCCACCAGTGACCCAAGACAGGGGGGGACCGGGGAGCTGTTTTTT
NA	TRBV7-2	TRBJ1-2	NA	CASSLTPGYYGYTF	TGTGCCAGCAGCTTGACCCCTGGATACTATGGCTACACCTTC
TRBD1	TRBV12-3/TRBV12-4	TRBJ1-6	NA	CASNPGQGNSPLHF	TGTGCCAGCAACCCGGGACAGGGAAATTCACCCCTCCACTTT
TRBD1	TRBV20-1	TRBJ2-3	few	CSARGDRGQGQYF	TGCAGTGCTAGGGGGGACAGGGGGCAGGGGCAGTATTTT
NA	TRBV28	TRBJ1-2	NA	CASSLGGVNYGYTF	TGTGCCAGCAGTTTGGGGGGGGTGAACTATGGCTACACCTTC
NA	TRBV6-2/TRBV6-3	TRBJ2-1	NA	CASSYWYEQFF	TGTGCCAGCAGTTACTGGTATGAGCAGTTCTTC
NA	TRBV7-6	TRBJ1-1	NA	CASTPLRGRTNTEAFF	TGTGCCAGCACCCCCCTAAGAGGCAGGACAAACACTGAAGCTTTCTTT
NA	TRBV20-1	TRBJ1-5	NA	CSALGGYTQSNQPQHF	TGCAGTGCTCTAGGCGGGTACACACAAAGCAATCAGCCCCAGCATTTT
TRBD2	TRBV20-1	TRBJ2-1	once	CSASAPAGGLNEQFF	TGCAGTGCCTCAGCCCCAGCGGGGGGGCTAAATGAGCAGTTCTTC
NA	TRBV20-1	TRBJ1-6	few	CSAMGGFYNSPLHF	TGCAGTGCTATGGGGGGTTTCTATAATTCACCCCTCCACTTT
NA	TRBV7-2	TRBJ1-4	NA	CASSLYFGAEEKLFF	TGTGCCAGCAGCTTATATTTCGGGGCAGAAGAAAAACTGTTTTTT
NA	TRBV2	TRBJ1-5	NA	CASTRQGNQPQHF	TGTGCCAGCACCAGACAGGGCAATCAGCCCCAGCATTTT
NA	TRBV2	TRBJ1-2	NA	CASNDPGGYGYTF	TGTGCCAGCAATGATCCAGGAGGCTATGGCTACACCTTC
NA	TRBV12-3/TRBV12-4	TRBJ1-1	NA	CASSLGDLNTEAFF	TGTGCCAGCAGTTTAGGGGACCTGAACACTGAAGCTTTCTTT
TRBD2	TRBV20-1	TRBJ2-7	few	CSARQLAGRDYEQYF	TGCAGTGCTAGGCAACTAGCGGGGCGTGATTACGAGCAGTACTTC
TRBD1	TRBV2	TRBJ2-2	once	CASSEWTGATGELFF	TGTGCCAGCAGTGAATGGACAGGGGCCACCGGGGAGCTGTTTTTT
NA	TRBV12-3/TRBV12-4	TRBJ1-6	NA	CASSPSGDNSPLHF	TGTGCCAGCAGTCCTTCGGGGGACAATTCACCCCTCCACTTT
TRBD1	TRBV19	TRBJ2-5	NA	CASTPGTGVMETQYF	TGTGCCAGTACCCCCGGGACAGGGGTAATGGAGACCCAGTACTTC
NA	TRBV6-1	TRBJ1-2	NA	CASRPGGRAGHGYTF	TGTGCCAGCAGACCCGGGGGCAGGGCGGGCCATGGCTACACCTTC
NA	TRBV5-1	TRBJ2-3	NA	CASSRGGDTQYF	TGCGCCAGCAGCAGAGGTGGAGATACGCAGTATTTT
TRBD1	TRBV24-1	TRBJ2-1	once	CATSDRGQSLYEQFF	TGTGCCACCAGTGACCGGGGACAGTCTTTATATGAGCAGTTCTTC
NA	TRBV19	TRBJ1-1	few	CASSKGPLQGRTEAFF	TGTGCCAGTAGTAAGGGACCCCTACAGGGACGCACTGAAGCTTTCTTT
NA	TRBV28	TRBJ1-2	few	CASSLWPYGYTF	TGTGCCAGCAGTTTATGGCCATATGGCTACACCTTC
NA	TRBV7-3	TRBJ2-2	NA	CASSYGGELFF	TGTGCCAGCAGTTACGGCGGGGAGCTGTTTTTT
NA	TRBV20-1	TRBJ2-2	NA	CSAREREYGELFF	TGCAGTGCTAGAGAACGAGAGTACGGGGAGCTGTTTTTT
NA	TRBV14	TRBJ1-2	few	CASSQGGYGYTF	TGTGCCAGCAGCCAAGGGGGCTATGGCTACACCTTC
TRBD2	TRBV7-2	TRBJ2-3	NA	CASSRGGGITDTQYF	TGTGCCAGCAGCCGGGGGGGAGGGATCACAGATACGCAGTATTTT
TRBD1	TRBV5-5	TRBJ2-7	NA	CASSNYGTGASYEQYF	TGTGCCAGCAGCAATTACGGGACAGGGGCTTCCTACGAGCAGTACTTC
TRBD2	TRBV2	TRBJ2-5	NA	CASKRTSGNQETQYF	TGTGCCAGCAAACGGACTAGCGGGAACCAAGAGACCCAGTACTTC
TRBD2	TRBV7-2	TRBJ2-1	NA	CASSTAGTSGRGVNEQFF	TGTGCCAGCAGCACGGCCGGGACTAGCGGGAGAGGGGTCAATGAGCAGTTCTTC
TRBD1	TRBV7-2	TRBJ2-7	NA	CASSYQGQVVYEQYF	TGTGCCAGCAGCTACCAGGGACAGGTTGTATACGAGCAGTACTTC
NA	TRBV6-1	TRBJ2-7	NA	CASCQASSYEQYF	TGTGCCAGCTGTCAGGCCAGCTCCTACGAGCAGTACTTC
NA	TRBV7-2	TRBJ2-7	few	CASSSPGSETYEQYF	TGTGCCAGCAGCTCCCCGGGTAGCGAGACCTACGAGCAGTACTTC
TRBD2	TRBV2	TRBJ2-4	NA	CASSDSSGKRASGIQYF	TGTGCCAGCAGTGATTCTAGCGGGAAGAGGGCGTCGGGCATTCAGTACTTC
TRBD1	TRBV7-3	TRBJ2-3	NA	CASSLGTDGVYF	TGTGCCAGCAGCTTAGGGACAGACGGTGTTTATTTT
NA	TRBV20-1	TRBJ1-1	NA	CSAADRMGAFF	TGCAGTGCCGCTGACAGGATGGGCGCTTTCTTT
NA	TRBV18	TRBJ2-7	NA	CASSPGVPYEQYF	TGTGCCAGCTCACCCGGAGTCCCCTACGAGCAGTACTTC